These T cell receptor beta chains were read from a single sample in a study of T cells in Graves' hyperthyroidism and ophthalmopathy. Each CDR3 protein is one row after TCRdb ran MiXCR on the multiplex PCR reads. This sample yields about 840,000 distinct CDR3 sequences, of which approximately 40% are seen a single time; 8.9% belongs to the top ten. The sample taken for sequencing was blood. The origin of the receptors is a man between 18 and 29 years old with Graves' hyperthyroidism. Both conserved end residues are part of each CDR3. D genes are given only for firm matches. The size field is filled for only some rows; it gives once, few, many or a size class.

j_call | v_call | d_call | clone_size | cdr3_aa | cdr3_nt
TRBJ2-7 | TRBV7-2 | TRBD1 | NA | CASGLPGTGVYEQYF | TGTGCCAGCGGACTACCCGGGACAGGGGTCTACGAGCAGTACTTC
TRBJ1-1 | TRBV13 | NA | NA | CASSLVSRDTEAFF | TGTGCCAGCAGCTTAGTAAGTCGGGACACTGAAGCTTTCTTT
TRBJ2-1 | TRBV7-9 | NA | NA | CASSPGWGEQFF | TGTGCCAGCAGCCCCGGTTGGGGTGAGCAGTTCTTC
TRBJ1-1 | TRBV25-1 | NA | few | CASSEGRQRPTEAFF | TGTGCCAGCAGTGAAGGGCGACAGCGTCCCACTGAAGCTTTCTTT
TRBJ1-1 | TRBV5-6 | NA | NA | CASSPLGGASTEAFF | TGTGCCAGCAGCCCCCTGGGGGGGGCTAGCACTGAAGCTTTCTTT
TRBJ1-6 | TRBV7-2 | NA | NA | CASSHWGGGNASPLHF | TGTGCCAGCAGCCACTGGGGAGGGGGAAACGCTTCACCCCTCCACTTT
TRBJ1-1 | TRBV20-1 | TRBD1 | NA | CSASLRDRRLEAFF | TGCAGTGCAAGTCTCCGGGACAGGAGACTAGAAGCTTTCTTT
TRBJ1-3 | TRBV5-1 | NA | few | CASSLAVSSGNTIYF | TGCGCCAGCAGCTTGGCAGTGAGCTCTGGAAACACCATATATTTT
TRBJ1-4 | TRBV6-6 | NA | NA | CASTLDLREKLFF | TGTGCCAGCACCCTGGATCTTCGTGAAAAACTGTTTTTT
TRBJ2-7 | TRBV6-5 | TRBD1 | NA | CASSSHLDRDVDEQYF | TGTGCCAGCAGTTCCCACCTTGACAGGGATGTCGACGAGCAGTACTTC
TRBJ2-7 | TRBV9 | NA | many | CASSVDHSYEQYF | TGTGCCAGCAGCGTAGACCACTCCTACGAGCAGTACTTC
TRBJ1-2 | TRBV25-1 | NA | many | CASSEYDSGSAGYTF | TGTGCCAGCAGTGAATACGACAGTGGTTCAGCCGGCTACACCTTC
TRBJ2-7 | TRBV10-3 | NA | NA | CASCRRISYEQYF | TGTGCCAGCTGTCGGCGGATCTCCTACGAGCAGTACTTC
TRBJ1-2 | TRBV10-3 | NA | NA | CAISAPGDGGHYGYTF | TGTGCCATCAGTGCTCCCGGGGACGGAGGGCACTATGGCTACACCTTC
TRBJ2-7 | TRBV5-6 | TRBD1 | NA | CASSDLGAGGYEQYF | TGTGCCAGCAGCGACTTAGGGGCAGGGGGCTACGAGCAGTACTTC
TRBJ2-7 | TRBV6-5 | TRBD1 | NA | CASSYSGGQDFYEQYF | TGTGCCAGCAGTTACTCTGGGGGACAGGACTTTTACGAGCAGTACTTC
TRBJ1-2 | TRBV7-3 | TRBD1 | NA | CASSPSTGNNYGYTF | TGTGCCAGCAGCCCTTCGACAGGGAATAACTATGGCTACACCTTC
TRBJ1-2 | TRBV5-1 | NA | few | CASSTEGIDGYTF | TGCGCCAGCAGTACTGAGGGCATCGATGGCTACACCTTC
TRBJ2-7 | TRBV2 | TRBD1 | many | CASHLTGGSYEQYF | TGTGCCAGCCACCTGACAGGGGGATCCTACGAGCAGTACTTC
TRBJ1-6 | TRBV6-1 | NA | few | CASRGPRLDSPLHF | TGTGCCAGCAGGGGACCGCGGCTGGATTCACCCCTCCACTTT
TRBJ2-2 | TRBV12-3/TRBV12-4 | NA | few | CASTQGVGELFF | TGTGCCAGCACTCAGGGAGTCGGGGAGCTGTTTTTT
TRBJ1-1 | TRBV12-3/TRBV12-4 | NA | NA | CASSFWPGGDTEAFF | TGTGCCAGCAGTTTTTGGCCGGGCGGGGACACTGAAGCTTTCTTT
TRBJ1-2 | TRBV2 | TRBD1 | NA | CAGPRRTGDYGYTF | TGTGCCGGACCGAGGAGGACAGGGGACTATGGCTACACCTTC
TRBJ2-6 | TRBV2 | NA | NA | CASTSRRGSTGANVLTF | TGTGCCAGCACCTCCCGCAGGGGTTCGACTGGGGCCAACGTCCTGACTTTC
TRBJ1-5 | TRBV2 | NA | many | CASSDGGGQPQHF | TGTGCCAGCAGTGATGGGGGAGGTCAGCCCCAGCATTTT
TRBJ1-1 | TRBV7-9 | NA | few | CASSLAKGVNTEAFF | TGTGCCAGCAGCTTAGCGAAAGGGGTGAACACTGAAGCTTTCTTT
TRBJ1-4 | TRBV9 | NA | NA | CASSHGAAWFF | TGTGCCAGCAGCCATGGGGCAGCGTGGTTTTTT
TRBJ1-3 | TRBV19 | TRBD1 | many | CASSPGTGTGNTIYF | TGTGCCAGTAGTCCCGGGACAGGGACTGGAAACACCATATATTTT
TRBJ2-7 | TRBV2 | TRBD1 | many | CASSELGQDLYEQYF | TGTGCCAGCAGTGAATTGGGACAGGACCTCTACGAGCAGTACTTC
TRBJ2-7 | TRBV9 | TRBD2 | few | CASSSAGGLEEQYF | TGTGCCAGCAGCTCGGCGGGAGGTCTCGAGGAGCAGTACTTC
TRBJ1-2 | TRBV25-1 | NA | NA | CASSFSHSDGYTF | TGTGCCAGCAGTTTTTCCCACAGTGATGGCTACACCTTC
TRBJ1-1 | TRBV10-3 | NA | many | CAISEGPGTEAFF | TGTGCCATCAGTGAGGGTCCCGGCACTGAAGCTTTCTTT
TRBJ2-3 | TRBV25-1 | NA | NA | CASSLMRGVGVYTQYF | TGTGCCAGCAGCCTTATGCGCGGGGTCGGGGTTTATACGCAGTATTTT
TRBJ2-7 | TRBV12-3/TRBV12-4 | NA | NA | CASSEGPYYEQYF | TGTGCCAGCAGTGAGGGACCTTACTACGAGCAGTACTTC
TRBJ1-2 | TRBV12-3/TRBV12-4 | NA | few | CASSPRGPNYGYTF | TGTGCCAGCAGTCCCCGGGGGCCTAACTATGGCTACACCTTC
TRBJ1-1 | TRBV3-1 | NA | once | CASSHILIPEAFF | TGTGCCAGCAGCCATATCCTTATCCCTGAAGCTTTCTTT
TRBJ1-6 | TRBV7-2 | NA | many | CASSFQGNNSPLHF | TGTGCCAGCAGCTTTCAGGGGAATAATTCACCCCTCCACTTT
TRBJ1-3 | TRBV7-2 | NA | few | CASSLSGPLHSSGGNTIYF | TGTGCCAGCAGTCTATCCGGGCCCCTTCACTCCTCCGGTGGAAACACCATATATTTT
TRBJ2-5 | TRBV11-2 | NA | NA | CASSPTPRETQYF | TGTGCCAGCAGCCCCACCCCCCGAGAGACCCAGTACTTC
TRBJ1-5 | TRBV2 | NA | many | CASSDGGARGNQPQHF | TGTGCCAGCAGTGATGGGGGGGCAAGGGGCAATCAGCCCCAGCATTTT
TRBJ2-2 | TRBV7-3 | NA | NA | CASSFQGPNGELFF | TGTGCCAGCAGCTTTCAGGGCCCAAACGGGGAGCTGTTTTTT
TRBJ1-5 | TRBV7-9 | TRBD1 | NA | CASRRDRVLGFYQPQHF | TGTGCCAGCCGGCGGGACAGGGTGTTGGGATTCTATCAGCCCCAGCATTTT
TRBJ2-2 | TRBV6-6 | NA | many | CASSYGQGYTGELFF | TGTGCCAGCAGTTACGGCCAGGGGTACACCGGGGAGCTGTTTTTT
TRBJ2-2 | TRBV7-9 | NA | few | CASSPSWTGELFF | TGTGCCAGCAGCCCTTCCTGGACCGGGGAGCTGTTTTTT
TRBJ2-7 | TRBV20-1 | TRBD2 | many | CSASVLAGGKVHEQYF | TGCAGTGCTAGTGTCCTAGCGGGAGGGAAGGTCCACGAGCAGTACTTC
TRBJ2-7 | TRBV7-2 | TRBD1 | NA | CASSSHGTDLGEQYF | TGTGCCAGCAGCTCCCACGGGACAGACCTGGGCGAGCAGTACTTC
TRBJ2-7 | TRBV6-5 | NA | NA | CASSQPWDDEQYF | TGTGCCAGCAGCCAACCCTGGGATGACGAGCAGTACTTC
TRBJ2-7 | TRBV11-2 | TRBD2 | NA | CASSLASGGTYEQYF | TGTGCCAGCAGCTTAGCTAGCGGGGGAACCTACGAGCAGTACTTC
TRBJ2-2 | TRBV7-6 | TRBD2 | NA | CASASGLNPLTGELFF | TGTGCCAGCGCCTCGGGACTAAACCCCCTCACCGGGGAGCTGTTTTTT
TRBJ2-7 | TRBV2 | TRBD1 | NA | CASSDGDRGRYEQYF | TGTGCCAGCAGTGACGGGGACAGGGGTCGTTACGAGCAGTACTTC
TRBJ1-3 | TRBV7-8 | NA | NA | CASRRGQGRTIYF | TGTGCCAGCAGAAGAGGACAAGGACGCACCATATATTTT
TRBJ1-5 | TRBV7-9 | NA | many | CASSPEGQPQHF | TGTGCCAGCAGCCCAGAGGGGCAGCCCCAGCATTTT
TRBJ1-5 | TRBV10-3 | NA | NA | CVTGTQPQHF | TGTGTCACCGGGACTCAGCCCCAGCATTTT
TRBJ2-2 | TRBV20-1 | NA | NA | CSAIYSNTGELFF | TGCAGTGCTATTTACTCGAACACCGGGGAGCTGTTTTTT